Below are 19 T cell receptor beta chains sequenced from a single sample in a study of blood T cell repertoires in COVID-19. Here immunoSEQ multiplex PCR was the method, and the copy in TCRdb shows in-frame clones only, minus some. The sample lists about 30,000 clones; 65% to 70% were seen once. Material: peripheral blood. These TCRs come from a human donor in a cohort sampled during active COVID-19.

The V call is TRBV5-4, the J call TRBJ1-1; 9 nucleotides match TRBD1. With 4 bases clipped from V and 4 bases from J, the junction kept 2 bases outside the gene matches. This CDR3 has 13 amino acids. Germline V gene data show CDR1 as SGHNT and CDR2 as YYREEE (reference sequence). In DNA form, the CDR3 reads TGTGCCAGCAGCCTGACAGGGGGCACTGAAGCTTTCTTT. Its translation: CASSLTGGTEAFF.

The genes are TRBV11-2 and TRBJ2-3; perhaps TRBD2 as D (5 bases). The CDR3 extends over 15 amino acids. Germline V gene lookup returns CDR1 SGHAT and CDR2 FQNNGV. The V end lost 3 bases, the J end lost 0 bases, and 10 bases lay between the germline ends. CDR3 sequence: CASSLKGGSTDTQYF. For the CDR3, the DNA is TGTGCCAGCAGCTTGAAGGGCGGGAGCACAGATACGCAGTATTTT.

This rearrangement joins TRBV12-5 to TRBJ2-5; TRBD1 is a possible D gene (7 bases). V shed 7 bases and J shed 4 bases, with 22 bases lying between them. CDR3 length: 16 residues. Germline V CDR1 and CDR2: LGHNT, FRNRAP. CDR3: CASAPTGDSPRETQYF. The CDR3 DNA sequence: TGTGCTAGTGCTCCTACGGGGGACAGCCCCCGAGAGACCCAGTACTTC.

This chain connects TRBV11-3 to TRBJ2-7; D is ambiguous. Trimming stripped 4 bases from V and 0 bases from J, with 4 bases between. CDR1 is SGHNT, CDR2 YENEEA, per germline. The CDR3 loop spans 12 amino acids. The chain's CDR3 is CASSSSSYEQYF. CDR3 sequence (DNA): TGTGCCAGCAGCTCCTCCTCCTACGAGCAGTACTTC.

The rearrangement links TRBV27 to TRBJ1-5; no reliable D call. Trimming shortened V by 3 bases and J by 7 bases, and 13 bases separated the two germline ends. CDR1 MNHEY and CDR2 SMNVEV come from the germline V gene (reference sequence). The CDR3 consists of 14 residues. In DNA form, the CDR3 reads TGTGCCAGCAGTTTGGCCGGGGATTACCAGCCCCAGCATTTT. It translates to CASSLAGDYQPQHF.

This clone was detected a few times. The chain has TRBV6-2 or TRBV6-3 and TRBJ2-7; 7 positions match TRBD1. The junction had 6 bases not matched to a gene; V was cut back by 5 bases and J by 2 bases. CDR3 length: 14 amino acids. CDR1 is MNHEY, CDR2 SVGEGT, per germline. CDR3 loop: CASSRTGTAYEQYF. The CDR3 DNA sequence: TGTGCCAGCAGTCGGACCGGGACAGCCTACGAGCAGTACTTC.

The rearrangement uses TRBV5-1 and TRBJ1-4; D remains unclear. Trimming stripped 4 bases from V and 4 bases from J, with 14 bases between. Germline V CDR1 and CDR2: SGHRS, YFSETQ. The CDR3 contains 15 residues. CDR3 DNA sequence: TGCGCCAGCAGCCGATACAGATCTAATAATGAAAAACTGTTTTTT. This translates into CASSRYRSNNEKLFF.

The J gene is TRBJ2-1, the V gene TRBV27; 12 bases map to TRBD1. V gave up 6 bases and J gave up 7 bases; unmatched junction bases: 13. This CDR3 spans 17 amino acids. Germline loops: CDR1 MNHEY, CDR2 SMNVEV (reference sequence). The CDR3 loop reads CASSLLPGQGARNEQFF. The DNA of the CDR3 is TGTGCCAGCAGCCTTCTTCCGGGACAGGGGGCAAGAAATGAGCAGTTCTTC.

The chain carries TRBV28 and TRBJ1-6; D is unclear. V lost 6 bases and J 10 bases, leaving 16 bases between the germline ends. The V gene's germline CDR1 is MDHEN and CDR2 SYDVKM. The CDR3 length is 14 residues. CDR3 loop: CASSLWARGSPLHF. The CDR3 DNA reads TGTGCCAGCAGCCTCTGGGCCCGGGGATCACCCCTCCACTTT.

V is TRBV6-5 and J is TRBJ2-5; 7 bases are shared with TRBD1. The V and J ends lost 7 bases and 2 bases, in that order; junction bases with no gene match: 7. This CDR3 contains 14 residues. From germline, CDR1 is MNHEY and CDR2 SVGAGI. CDR3 sequence (DNA): TGTGCCAGCACCAACCCGGGACAGCAAGAGACCCAGTACTTC. This sequence encodes CASTNPGQQETQYF.

The V and J genes are TRBV12-3 or TRBV12-4 and TRBJ1-2; D call uncertain. The CDR3 loop spans 13 amino acids. Trimming took 3 bases from V and 5 from J, leaving 10 bases between them. In DNA form, the CDR3 reads TGTGCCAGCAGTTTCCAAACAGTATATGGCTACACCTTC. Its protein product is CASSFQTVYGYTF.

In its sample, this clone was seen a few times. The chain carries TRBV24-1 and TRBJ2-1; TRBD1 matches 9 bases. The CDR3 is made up of 15 amino acids. V lost 9 bases, J lost 8 bases, and 13 bases stayed unmatched. Germline lookup yields CDR1 KGHDR and CDR2 SFDVKD. For the CDR3, the DNA is TGTGCCACCGCAGACCCGGGACAGGGTGGAGATGAGCAGTTCTTC. Encoded protein: CATADPGQGGDEQFF.

V and J are TRBV9 and TRBJ2-5, with 9 nucleotides matching TRBD1. CDR1 is SGDLS, CDR2 YYNGEE, per germline. J was trimmed by 5 bases and V by 2 bases; bases with no gene match: 7. The CDR3 sequence is 15 residues long. The CDR3 loop reads CASSVGTGPGETQYF. The CDR3 DNA sequence: TGTGCCAGCAGCGTCGGGACAGGGCCGGGGGAGACCCAGTACTTC.

V and J are TRBV18 and TRBJ1-1, with TRBD1 matching over 10 bases. The V gene end was trimmed by 0 bases and the J gene end by 5 bases; junction bases not matched to a gene: 6. This CDR3 spans 16 amino acids. CDR1 is KGHSH and CDR2 is LQKENI in the germline V gene. CDR3 sequence reads: CASSPPDRGPYTEAFF. Written as DNA, the CDR3 is TGTGCCAGCTCACCACCTGACAGGGGGCCTTATACTGAAGCTTTCTTT.

The table lists this clone with a few counts. The rearrangement links TRBV10-1 to TRBJ2-5; TRBD1 agrees at 7 bases. Trimming at V came to 3 bases and at J to 5 bases, leaving 3 bases not matched to a gene. Germline CDR1 reads WNHNN; CDR2 reads SYGVQD (reference sequence). This CDR3 has 13 amino acids. CDR3 loop: CASSEGGRETQYF. CDR3 coding DNA: TGCGCCAGCAGTGAAGGGGGCCGGGAGACCCAGTACTTC.

This chain links TRBV5-8 with TRBJ2-7; D gene unclear. CDR3 length equals 8 residues. CDR1 is SGHTS and CDR2 is YDEGEE in the germline V gene. CDR3 DNA sequence: TGTGCCAGCAGCTTTACACCGGTC. Amino acids: CASSFTPV.

The rearrangement uses TRBV5-1 and TRBJ1-4, with TRBD1 matching 8 bases. The J segment lost 8 bases and the V segment lost 5 bases, leaving 8 bases of the junction unmatched. The germline V gene has CDR1 SGHRS and CDR2 YFSETQ. CDR3 size: 14 residues. CDR3 sequence: CASSYGQGSEKLFF. The CDR3 bases are TGCGCCAGCAGTTACGGACAGGGCAGCGAAAAACTGTTTTTT.

The chain couples TRBV10-3 to TRBJ2-5; TRBD2 matches at 12 bases. The CDR3 is 15 residues long. J was trimmed by 5 bases and V by 5 bases; bases with no gene match: 6. Germline lookup yields CDR1 ENHRY and CDR2 SYGVKD. The CDR3, as DNA: TGTGCCATCAGTTACAGGACTAGCGGGATTGAGACCCAGTACTTC. Protein: CAISYRTSGIETQYF.

The V call is TRBV3-1 (or the pseudogene TRBV3-2), the J call TRBJ2-4, with 7 positions matching TRBD2. The CDR3 spans 16 residues. Per the germline V gene, CDR1 is LGHDT and CDR2 is YNNKEL (reference sequence). V lost 5 bases to trimming and J lost 1 base; unmatched junction nucleotides: 8. The CDR3 nucleotides read TGTGCCAGCAGCATAAGCGGGACTCATGCCAAAAACATTCAGTACTTC. Protein: CASSISGTHAKNIQYF.